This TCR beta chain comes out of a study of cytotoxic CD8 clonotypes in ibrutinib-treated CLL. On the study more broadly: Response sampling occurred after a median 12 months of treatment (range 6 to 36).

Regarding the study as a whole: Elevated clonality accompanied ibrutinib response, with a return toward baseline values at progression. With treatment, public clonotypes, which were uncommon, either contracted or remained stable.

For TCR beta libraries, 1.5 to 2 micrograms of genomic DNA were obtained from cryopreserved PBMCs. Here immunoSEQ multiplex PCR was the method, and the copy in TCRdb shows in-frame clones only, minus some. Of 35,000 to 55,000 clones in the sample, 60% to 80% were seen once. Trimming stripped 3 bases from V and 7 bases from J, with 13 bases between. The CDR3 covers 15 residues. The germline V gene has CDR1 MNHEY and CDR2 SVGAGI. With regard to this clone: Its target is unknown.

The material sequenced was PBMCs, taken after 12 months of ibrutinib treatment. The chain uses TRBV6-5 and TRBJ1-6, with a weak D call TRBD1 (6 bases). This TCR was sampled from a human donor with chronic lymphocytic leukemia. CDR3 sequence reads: CASSYGTGPNSPLHF. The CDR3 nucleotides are TGTGCCAGCAGTTATGGTACAGGGCCGAATTCACCCCTCCACTTT.